The entry below describes one T cell receptor beta chain. Its antigen is as yet unknown. The CDR3 runs to 13 residues. The germline V gene has CDR1 MDHEN and CDR2 SYDVKM. V was clipped by 8 bases and J by 6 bases, with 16 bases between them. The protocol was immunoSEQ multiplex PCR, while the TCRdb copy is restricted to in-frame clones and leaves out a portion. This table has roughly 36,000 clones, around 89% appearing once. Sample time point: week 23, last vaccination. A single vaccine dose contained 300 ug of mutant IDH1 20-mer peptide, and topical imiquimod was used with it. This sample was taken from a study of a mutant IDH1 vaccine in newly diagnosed glioma. About the study: The sex distribution of treated patients was about 60% male and roughly 40% female, with a mean age of roughly 40 years. The therapy given earlier, which was standard therapy, consisted of radiotherapy, temozolomide, or both, and most of the patients received both.

Study-level results: Immune responses induced by the vaccine were seen in 93.3% of patients, spanning multiple MHC alleles.

This sequence originates from a man in his forties with glioma. The starting material was PBMCs, obtained from a glioma patient whose treatment included an IDH1 peptide vaccine. The chain is built from TRBV28 and TRBJ1-1, with D unclear. CDR3 residues: CASGQLSGAEAFF. CDR3 nucleotides: TGTGCCAGCGGCCAGTTGTCCGGGGCTGAAGCTTTCTTT.